This entry concerns a single T cell receptor beta chain. Its antigen is still unknown. The data are from a study of cytomegalovirus exposure and HLA in healthy donors. The wider study: Earlier results showed roughly 120 million unique TCR beta sequences derived from roughly 180 million T cells.

Findings of the study overall: In a later analysis, V- and J-gene trimming of beta chains associated with a DCLRE1C missense variant, replicated independently. Associated with HLA alleles at 0.05 false discovery rate in a later analysis were about 17,000 TCR beta sequences.

PCR involved 60 Vbeta and 13 Jbeta primers. Only in-frame clones appear in the TCRdb table, and some are missing; sequencing was by immunoSEQ multiplex PCR. The table shows over 70,000 clones, with roughly 64% occurring only once. In nominal health when sampled, donors likely had unrecorded immune exposures nonetheless. This clonotype was obtained from a man aged 35 to 55 in good health and CMV-seropositive. Source material: PBMCs.

The CDR3 coding sequence is TGCAGCGTCCACAGCTCTGGGGCCAACGTCCTGACTTTC. This codes for CSVHSSGANVLTF. This chain uses TRBV29-1 with TRBJ2-6, with D unclear. This CDR3 is 13 amino acids long. Trimming pared 6 bases from V and 0 bases from J, leaving 6 bases between. The germline V gene encodes CDR1 SQVTM and CDR2 ANQGSEA.